This T cell receptor (beta chain) appears in the sequencing data of a study of beta chain features in type 1 diabetes. The study, taken as a whole, reports: Small HLA sub-analyses could not settle whether HLA shapes TCRB rearrangement. For Type 1 diabetes patients, all four CD4+ subsets carried TCRB CDR3s that were moderately but significantly shorter.

J lost 2 bases, V lost 5 bases, and 11 bases had no gene match. Germline V CDR1 and CDR2: MDHEN, SYDVKM. This CDR3 is built from 17 residues. Reverse transcription of all isolated RNA meant that expressed TCRB transcripts were sequenced. This table comes from immunoSEQ multiplex PCR, and its TCRdb copy is limited to in-frame clones, with some not included. Of about 350,000 clones listed, around a fifth are singletons. Without exception, sorted populations had purity beyond 95%. This clone was seen only a few times. Its antigen is as yet unknown. The chain links TRBV28 to TRBJ2-3, with TRBD2 identical over 9 bases. This TCR was sampled from a woman aged 18-35 years in good health. Sample: naive CD4+ T cells from blood. The CDR3 region has the DNA TGTGCCAGCAGTCCTCGACTAGCGGAGGGAAACACAGATACGCAGTATTTT. Translation gives CASSPRLAEGNTDTQYF.